This T cell receptor (beta chain) is drawn from a study of cytomegalovirus exposure and HLA in healthy donors. Study results and caveats: Sequences of the TCR beta chain were said to predict the HLA-A and HLA-B alleles of most subjects accurately. Later analysis showed most CMV-associated TCR beta chains appearing HLA-restricted. For TCR beta chains, V- and J-gene trimming was later linked to a missense DCLRE1C variant.

CDR1 is SGHTA, CDR2 FQGTGA, per germline. The CDR3 is 14 residues long. V shed 5 bases, J shed 4 bases, and the junction held 3 bases outside the gene matches. The PCR employed 60 Vbeta primers together with 13 Jbeta primers. TCRdb's copy holds only in-frame clones and misses some; the assay was immunoSEQ multiplex PCR. The sample consists of 81,000 or so clones, over 70% of them appearing once. Concerning this clone: Its specificity is unknown.

The receptor's source is a man aged 50 or older in good health and CMV-seropositive. The chain is built from TRBV7-3 and TRBJ1-3, with 9 bases matching TRBD1. Sequencing used PBMCs. The CDR3 DNA is TGTGCCAGCAGCCCTGGGACAGGGGGAAACACCATATATTTT. Translation gives CASSPGTGGNTIYF.